The 24 T cell receptor beta chains in this list originate from one sample, sequenced in a study of technical replicates of blood from several donors (TCRdb year 2017). Receptor libraries were prepared by the immunoSEQ multiplex PCR assay. The table was pulled from immuneACCESS by TCRdb, which kept in-frame rearrangements only. Such tables lose some clones; where checked, under half of the loss comes from unresolved V genes, and the rest has no known cause. The sample yields tens of thousands of clones; more than 85% were counted once. The top ten clones comprise about 0.4% of the sample. Sequences were obtained from T cells isolated from PBMCs. These receptors all come from a human donor in good health. Some clones in this sample may be carry-over from other donors' samples.

This CDR3 is CAWSVLRTSGRALGADTQYF. The CDR3 DNA sequence: TGTGCCTGGAGTGTACTTCGGACTAGCGGGAGGGCCCTCGGTGCCGATACGCAGTATTTT. The chain carries TRBV30 and TRBJ2-3, with TRBD2 matching 15 bases. The germline gives CDR1 GTSNPN, CDR2 SVGIG (reference sequence). The ends lost 0 bases at V and 6 bases at J; junction bases unmatched: 16. This CDR3 region has 20 residues.

The chain carries TRBV10-2 and TRBJ1-1; no clear D. Germline lookup yields CDR1 WSHSY and CDR2 SAAADI. With 2 bases removed from V and 3 bases from J, the gap between germline ends came to 7 bases. The CDR3 has 13 amino acids. The DNA of the CDR3 is TGCGCCAGCAGTGAGATAGAATACACTGAAGCTTTCTTT. Residues: CASSEIEYTEAFF.

V is TRBV2 and J is TRBJ1-1, with D tentatively TRBD1 (5 bases). Looked up from germline, CDR1 is SNHLY and CDR2 is FYNNEI. Trimming removed 7 bases at V and 5 bases at J, with 17 bases between. The CDR3 spans 14 residues. CDR3 in DNA: TGTGCCAGCATTCACCCGACAGTACGAACTGAAGCTTTCTTT. This encodes CASIHPTVRTEAFF.

This chain links TRBV5-4 with TRBJ2-1; 12 bases line up with TRBD2. Trimming at V came to 0 bases and at J to 8 bases, leaving 3 bases not matched to a gene. Germline V CDR1 and CDR2: SGHNT, YYREEE (reference sequence). This CDR3 comprises 15 residues. The DNA for the CDR3 is TGTGCCAGCAGCTTGGATACTAGCGGGAGGTATGAGCAGTTCTTC. It is translated as CASSLDTSGRYEQFF. Full variable domain (outside the CDR3, taken from reference TRBV5-4 and TRBJ2-1): ETGVTQSPTHLIKTRGQQVTLRCSSQSGHNTVSWYQQALGQGPQFIFQYYREEENGRGNFPPRFSGLQFPNYSSELNVNALELDDSALYLCASSLDTSGRYEQFFGPGTRLTVL.

The chain couples TRBV30 to TRBJ1-2, with 11 bases lining up with TRBD1. V shed 3 bases, J shed 0 bases, and the junction held 12 bases outside the gene matches. The CDR3 is made up of 18 amino acids. Germline V CDR1 and CDR2: GTSNPN, SVGIG (reference sequence). The CDR3 loop reads CAWRRTGGTPQANYGYTF. In DNA form, the CDR3 reads TGTGCCTGGAGACGGACAGGGGGCACTCCACAAGCTAACTATGGCTACACCTTC.

This sequence joins TRBV4-2 and TRBJ2-7; 7 nucleotides align to TRBD1. V dropped 3 bases and J dropped 1; count of bases not matched to a gene: 6. This CDR3 spans 15 amino acids. Germline V gene lookup returns CDR1 LGHNA and CDR2 YNFKEQ. The CDR3 spells CASSQGTVASYEQYF. Written as DNA, the CDR3 is TGTGCCAGCAGCCAGGGGACAGTCGCTTCCTACGAGCAGTACTTC.

This clone has only a few counts. The chain carries TRBV6-1 and TRBJ1-1; D uncertain. The V gene's germline CDR1 is MNHNS and CDR2 SASEGT. Trimming cost V 2 bases and J 6 bases, with 19 bases left between them. The CDR3 spans 16 residues. The CDR3: CASSEHLMRVSSEAFF. Here the CDR3 DNA reads TGTGCCAGCAGTGAACATCTCATGAGGGTTTCATCTGAAGCTTTCTTT.

This rearrangement joins TRBV30 to TRBJ1-2; no firm D call. Germline values: CDR1 GTSNPN, CDR2 SVGIG (reference sequence). The CDR3 has 12 amino acids. Trimming took 2 bases from V and 2 from J, leaving 6 bases between them. CDR3 sequence: CAWSRGNYGYTF. CDR3 coding DNA: TGTGCCTGGAGTAGAGGAAACTATGGCTACACCTTC.

The gene calls are TRBV11-2 and TRBJ2-7; 12 positions match TRBD2. CDR3 length equals 16 residues. With 1 base clipped from V and 4 bases from J, the junction kept 5 bases outside the gene matches. Germline CDR1 SGHAT, CDR2 FQNNGV. The CDR3 reads CASSLATSGSLYEQYF. The CDR3 nucleotides read TGTGCCAGCAGCTTAGCGACTAGCGGGAGTTTATACGAGCAGTACTTC.

V is TRBV7-9 and J is TRBJ2-1, with 10 bases that match TRBD2. The CDR3 extends over 16 amino acids. Per germline, CDR1 SEHNR and CDR2 FQNEAQ (reference sequence). V gave up 8 bases and J gave up 8 bases; unmatched junction bases: 15. This CDR3 is CASPKEGSSGSHEQFF. In DNA, the CDR3 is TGTGCCAGCCCCAAAGAGGGCTCTAGCGGGAGCCATGAGCAGTTCTTC. The variable domain in full, with the rest retrieved from reference TRBV7-9 and TRBJ2-1, is DTGVSQNPRHKITKRGQNVTFRCDPISEHNRLYWYRQTLGQGPEFLTYFQNEAQLEKSRLLSDRFSAERPKGSFSTLEIQRTEQGDSAMYLCASPKEGSSGSHEQFFGPGTRLTVL.

This clone came up once. This chain uses TRBV27 with TRBJ2-7; TRBD1 matches at 7 bases. From germline, CDR1 is MNHEY and CDR2 SMNVEV (reference sequence). J gave up 3 bases and V 2 bases, and 1 base lay outside the gene matches. This CDR3 contains 13 residues. The CDR3 loop is CASSLRQGYEQYF. CDR3 coding DNA: TGTGCCAGCAGTTTAAGACAGGGCTACGAGCAGTACTTC.

This chain connects TRBV6-6 to TRBJ1-5; D is possibly TRBD1 (5 bases). Trimming took off 2 bases at V and 5 bases at J, with 10 bases between the two ends. The germline gives CDR1 MNHNY, CDR2 SVGAGI (reference sequence). The CDR3 totals 14 residues. CDR3 in DNA: TGTGCCAGCAGTTACGGCATAGGGGATCAGCCCCAGCATTTT. Its translation: CASSYGIGDQPQHF.

The chain recombines TRBV19 with TRBJ1-5, with no clear D. The V end was cut by 4 bases, the J end by 9 bases, with 16 bases between. Per the germline V gene, CDR1 is LNHDA and CDR2 is SQIVND (reference sequence). The CDR3 is 14 residues long. The CDR3, as DNA: TGTGCCAGTAGTACCCAAAGAGGTCCCAGGCCCCAGCATTTT. As protein: CASSTQRGPRPQHF.

The chain employs TRBV28 and TRBJ1-5; D not resolved. This CDR3 is built from 15 residues. In germline, CDR1 is MDHEN, CDR2 SYDVKM. V was pared by 1 base and J by 0 bases, with 7 bases between. The CDR3 sequence is CASSLLSYSNQPQHF. CDR3 nucleotide sequence: TGTGCCAGCAGTTTATTATCGTATAGCAATCAGCCCCAGCATTTT. Combining the CDR3 with reference TRBV28 and TRBJ1-5 gives the whole variable domain DVKVTQSSRYLVKRTGEKVFLECVQDMDHENMFWYRQDPGLGLRLIYFSYDVKMKEKGDIPEGYSVSREKKERFSLILESASTNQTSMYLCASSLLSYSNQPQHFGDGTRLSIL.

V usage is TRBV4-2 and J usage is TRBJ2-2; D ambiguous. Germline CDR1 is LGHNA and CDR2 is YNFKEQ. The CDR3 contains 11 residues. Trimming removed 0 bases at V and 9 bases at J, with 2 bases between. CDR3: CASSQDRELFF. The CDR3 bases are TGTGCCAGCAGCCAAGACAGGGAGCTGTTTTTT.

This chain uses TRBV5-1 with TRBJ2-1; D call uncertain. The CDR3 covers 12 residues. The germline V and J ends were trimmed by 1 base and 4 bases, with 3 bases remaining between them. Germline loops: CDR1 SGHRS, CDR2 YFSETQ. CDR3 nucleotide sequence: TGCGCCAGCAGCTTGCAGTACAATGAGCAGTTCTTC. Its translation: CASSLQYNEQFF. The full variable domain, with the rest looked up from reference TRBV5-1 and TRBJ2-1, is KAGVTQTPRYLIKTRGQQVTLSCSPISGHRSVSWYQQTPGQGLQFLFEYFSETQRNKGNFPGRFSGRQFSNSRSEMNVSTLELGDSALYLCASSLQYNEQFFGPGTRLTVL.

The chain combines TRBV7-3 with TRBJ2-2, with D perhaps matching TRBD1 (6 bases). Germline values: CDR1 SGHTA, CDR2 FQGTGA. This CDR3 region has 14 residues. The V end lost 4 bases, the J end lost 8 bases, and 14 bases lay between the germline ends. CDR3 protein: CASSSGQPVGELFF. In nucleotides, the CDR3 is TGTGCCAGCAGCTCGGGACAACCGGTGGGGGAGCTGTTTTTT.

The chain joins TRBV30 to TRBJ2-1; no definite D call. V was shortened by 2 bases and J by 8 bases, with 13 bases between the two germline ends. Per germline, CDR1 GTSNPN and CDR2 SVGIG (reference sequence). The CDR3 has 13 residues. CDR3 loop: CAWSKALTDEQFF. The CDR3 bases are TGTGCCTGGAGTAAGGCACTAACGGATGAGCAGTTCTTC.

The J gene is TRBJ1-2, the V gene TRBV28, with D possibly matching TRBD1 (5 bases). The CDR3 sequence is 13 residues long. Germline V gives CDR1 MDHEN, CDR2 SYDVKM. V gave up 3 bases and J gave up 3 bases, with 8 bases separating them. CDR3 bases: TGTGCCAGCAGTTTGTGGGGGGACTATGGCTACACCTTC. Its translation is CASSLWGDYGYTF.

This chain joins TRBV5-1 and TRBJ1-1; D might be TRBD1 (6 bases). Germline V gives CDR1 SGHRS, CDR2 YFSETQ. V was clipped by 7 bases and J by 3 bases, with 13 bases between them. This CDR3 comprises 13 residues. The CDR3 DNA reads TGCGCCAGCGGGGGGGGCGGGGACACTGAAGCTTTCTTT. Residues: CASGGGGDTEAFF.

V usage is TRBV9 and J usage is TRBJ2-7, with a possible D match to TRBD2 (5 bases). The CDR3 sequence is 14 residues long. Germline V gene lookup returns CDR1 SGDLS and CDR2 YYNGEE. V lost 1 base and J 7 bases, leaving 15 bases between the germline ends. The CDR3 spells CASSVWTGDGEQYF. The DNA of the CDR3 is TGTGCCAGCAGCGTATGGACTGGTGACGGAGAGCAGTACTTC.

V and J are TRBV5-1 and TRBJ2-7; no reliable D call. Trimming stripped 2 bases from V and 6 bases from J, with 9 bases between. Germline CDR1 is SGHRS and CDR2 is YFSETQ. CDR3 length equals 12 residues. The CDR3 region has the DNA TGCGCCAGCAGCTTCGCAGGTCCCGAGCAGTACTTC. Residues: CASSFAGPEQYF.

The chain combines TRBV13 with TRBJ2-1; 7 bases are shared with TRBD2. CDR3 length equals 16 residues. The V segment lost 5 bases and the J segment 2 bases; nucleotides outside the gene matches: 9. CDR1 and CDR2 from the germline V gene are PRHDT and FYEKMQ (reference sequence). This CDR3 reads CASSALLAAAYNEQFF. CDR3 nucleotides: TGTGCCAGCAGCGCCCTTCTAGCGGCTGCCTACAATGAGCAGTTCTTC.

This clone showed up just once. The CDR3 sequence: CASKEGPTNEKLFF. In DNA form, the CDR3 reads TGCGCCAGCAAGGAGGGCCCAACTAATGAAAAACTGTTTTTT. J is TRBJ1-4 and V is TRBV5-1, with D uncertain. CDR1 and CDR2 from the germline V gene are SGHRS and YFSETQ. The CDR3 contains 14 residues. The V gene lost 6 bases and the J gene lost 0 bases, with 9 bases spanning the gap.